These 25 T cell receptor beta chains were sequenced from one sample in a study of T cell responses to AZD1222 COVID-19 vaccine. Here immunoSEQ multiplex PCR was the method, and the copy in TCRdb shows in-frame clones only, minus some. The profile covers some 120,000 clones, with 75% to 90% appearing a single time and about 5.4% taken by the ten largest. The material was peripheral blood, obtained on day 0 of AZD1222 vaccination. Receptor source: an adult in good health.

The chain recombines TRBV7-9 with TRBJ2-5, with 8 bases that match TRBD1. Germline trimming cut 3 bases from V and 5 bases from J; bases unmatched to any gene: 14. This CDR3 spans 17 amino acids. The germline V gene encodes CDR1 SEHNR and CDR2 FQNEAQ (reference sequence). The CDR3 sequence is CASSFGQGALLTETQYF. As DNA, the CDR3 is TGTGCCAGCAGCTTTGGACAGGGAGCTCTCTTGACGGAGACCCAGTACTTC.

Written as DNA, the CDR3 is TGTGCCAGTAGTCGGAGCGGGAGGGTAGCCTACGAGCAGTACTTC. Protein sequence: CASSRSGRVAYEQYF. V gene TRBV19 combines with J gene TRBJ2-7; 10 positions agree with TRBD2. This CDR3 spans 15 amino acids. Germline V lookup: CDR1 LNHDA, CDR2 SQIVND (reference sequence). Unmatched junction bases numbered 6, after V lost 5 bases and J lost 2 bases.

This sequence joins TRBV30 and TRBJ1-1; D is unresolved. This CDR3 spans 14 amino acids. The germline V gene encodes CDR1 GTSNPN and CDR2 SVGIG (reference sequence). The ends were cut back, 0 bases at V and 1 base at J, with 9 bases in the middle. CDR3 DNA sequence: TGTGCCTGGAGTGTACTTGACTCGAACACTGAAGCTTTCTTT. Its protein product is CAWSVLDSNTEAFF.

This clone has only a few counts. The genes are TRBV12-3 or TRBV12-4 and TRBJ1-2; the D is unclear. Trimming stripped 0 bases from V and 7 bases from J, with 9 bases between. The CDR3 totals 13 residues. CDR3 protein: CASSLADTGGYTF. The CDR3 bases are TGTGCCAGCAGTTTAGCCGACACTGGTGGCTACACCTTC.

The rearrangement joins TRBV4-3 to TRBJ2-3; possibly TRBD2 for D (5 bases). V was shortened by 2 bases and J by 3 bases, with 15 bases between the two germline ends. The CDR3 runs to 16 residues. The germline gives CDR1 LGHNA, CDR2 YSLEER. CDR3 in amino acids: CASSQQAATGTDTQYF. The CDR3 DNA reads as TGCGCCAGCAGCCAACAGGCAGCGACGGGGACAGATACGCAGTATTTT.

The CDR3 here is CASSPGGWNTEAFF. The DNA of the CDR3 is TGTGCCAGCAGCCCCGGAGGCTGGAACACTGAAGCTTTCTTT. V and J are TRBV7-9 and TRBJ1-1; D is ambiguous. Germline assignment: CDR1 SEHNR and CDR2 FQNEAQ (reference sequence). The CDR3 extends over 14 amino acids. Trimming left V 5 bases short and J 1 base short, with 11 bases between.

V is TRBV30 and J is TRBJ2-4, with D possibly being TRBD1 (6 bases). Germline V gene data show CDR1 as GTSNPN and CDR2 as SVGIG (reference sequence). The CDR3 extends over 13 amino acids. V was trimmed by 0 bases and J by 10 bases, leaving 13 bases between them. CDR3 amino acids: CAWSVQGPFIQYF. DNA of the CDR3: TGTGCCTGGAGTGTACAGGGACCTTTTATTCAGTACTTC.

This chain's CDR3 is CASSQRQGIDEQYF. In nucleotides, the CDR3 is TGTGCCAGCAGCCAACGGCAGGGGATCGACGAGCAGTACTTC. The chain employs TRBV3-1 (or the pseudogene TRBV3-2) and TRBJ2-7; possibly TRBD1 for D (6 bases). This CDR3 spans 14 amino acids. Trimming stripped 2 bases from V and 5 bases from J, with 13 bases between. Germline values: CDR1 LGHDT, CDR2 YNNKEL (reference sequence).

The chain is built from TRBV30 and TRBJ1-2; a weak D match, TRBD1 (6 bases). Germline lookup yields CDR1 GTSNPN and CDR2 SVGIG (reference sequence). Trimming cost V 3 bases and J 10 bases, with 21 bases left between them. CDR3 length: 14 residues. The CDR3 nucleotides are TGTGCCTGGAGCGACTTACCGGGACACTCAGACTACACCTTC. This gives the protein CAWSDLPGHSDYTF.

This chain uses TRBV7-9 with TRBJ2-1; TRBD1 agrees at 7 bases. CDR1 and CDR2 (germline): SEHNR, FQNEAQ (reference sequence). The CDR3 contains 11 residues. The trim removed 1 base at V and 15 bases at J, leaving 3 bases unmatched. CDR3 residues: CASSLVGGLFF. CDR3 sequence (DNA): TGTGCCAGCAGCTTAGTAGGGGGCCTGTTCTTC.

This chain joins TRBV7-2 and TRBJ1-1; 8 bases fit TRBD1. Germline CDR1 is SGHTA and CDR2 is FQGNSA. The CDR3 is 16 amino acids. V lost 7 bases to trimming and J lost 2 bases; unmatched junction nucleotides: 12. The CDR3 sequence is CASTTGGVSFNTEAFF. CDR3 DNA sequence: TGTGCCAGCACCACAGGGGGGGTCTCCTTTAACACTGAAGCTTTCTTT.

This chain uses TRBV19 with TRBJ1-5; 12 positions match TRBD1. V was clipped by 7 bases and J by 7 bases; unmatched bases: 2. Germline V CDR1 and CDR2: LNHDA, SQIVND (reference sequence). The CDR3 contains 13 residues. This chain's CDR3 is CASTGQGAQPQHF. In DNA form, the CDR3 reads TGTGCCAGTACGGGACAGGGGGCCCAGCCCCAGCATTTT.

J is TRBJ1-3 and V is TRBV7-9; the D gene is possibly TRBD1 (5 bases). The CDR3 extends over 14 amino acids. In germline, CDR1 is SEHNR, CDR2 FQNEAQ (reference sequence). V was trimmed by 5 bases and J by 4 bases, leaving 12 bases between them. CDR3 loop: CASSGGLKGNTIYF. The CDR3 DNA reads TGTGCCAGCAGCGGGGGACTTAAAGGAAACACCATATATTTT.

The chain carries TRBV4-2 and TRBJ2-3, with TRBD1 as a possible D gene (6 bases). Germline V lookup: CDR1 LGHNA, CDR2 YNFKEQ. Trimming cost V 1 base and J 8 bases, with 16 bases left between them. The CDR3 totals 15 residues. CDR3 residues: CASSQVEGEGGTQYF. The CDR3 bases are TGTGCCAGCAGCCAAGTAGAGGGGGAAGGGGGTACGCAGTATTTT.

The genes are TRBV4-3 and TRBJ2-6; D uncertain. Trimming removed 0 bases from V and 0 bases from J, with 9 bases in between. The V gene's germline CDR1 is LGHNA and CDR2 YSLEER. This CDR3 is built from 17 residues. CDR3 bases: TGCGCCAGCAGCCAAGATGAAGGGCTCTCTGGGGCCAACGTCCTGACTTTC. Its protein is CASSQDEGLSGANVLTF.

This clone was seen once. The chain has TRBV9 and TRBJ2-6; D assignment may be TRBD1 or TRBD2 (5 bases each). Germline values: CDR1 SGDLS, CDR2 YYNGEE. V was clipped by 0 bases and J by 1 base, with 5 bases between them. The length of the CDR3 is 15 residues. The CDR3 sequence: CASSVGGSGANVLTF. For the CDR3, the DNA is TGTGCCAGCAGCGTAGGGGGGTCTGGGGCCAACGTCCTGACTTTC.

The chain combines TRBV2 with TRBJ2-2; tentative D call: TRBD1 (6 bases). CDR1 is SNHLY, CDR2 FYNNEI, per germline. With 2 bases removed from V and 1 base from J, the gap between germline ends came to 8 bases. The CDR3 runs to 15 residues. CDR3 in DNA: TGTGCCAGCAGTGAACAGGGGCTGAACACCGGGGAGCTGTTTTTT. This translates into CASSEQGLNTGELFF.

V is TRBV5-1 and J is TRBJ1-6; 9 positions agree with TRBD1. The CDR3 loop spans 14 amino acids. V lost 4 bases and J lost 10; bases outside the gene matches: 6. Germline CDR1 reads SGHRS; CDR2 reads YFSETQ. The CDR3 here is CASSPDRGQSPLHF. The CDR3 DNA reads TGCGCCAGCAGCCCGGACAGGGGTCAATCACCCCTCCACTTT. Using reference TRBV5-1 and TRBJ1-6 for the parts outside the CDR3, the full variable domain is KAGVTQTPRYLIKTRGQQVTLSCSPISGHRSVSWYQQTPGQGLQFLFEYFSETQRNKGNFPGRFSGRQFSNSRSEMNVSTLELGDSALYLCASSPDRGQSPLHFGNGTRLTVT.

This clone was seen only once. The V and J genes are TRBV18 and TRBJ2-7; D is possibly TRBD1 (6 bases). The CDR3 is 14 residues long. V was clipped by 3 bases and J by 3 bases, with 12 bases between them. CDR1 is KGHSH and CDR2 is LQKENI in the germline V gene. For the CDR3, the DNA is TGTGCCAGCTCACCGACTTCGGACAGCTACGAGCAGTACTTC. This translates into CASSPTSDSYEQYF.

J is TRBJ2-1 and V is TRBV28; TRBD2 is a possible D gene (5 bases). The V gene's germline CDR1 is MDHEN and CDR2 SYDVKM. Trimming shortened V by 6 bases and J by 6 bases, and 15 bases separated the two germline ends. The CDR3 is made up of 14 amino acids. In DNA form, the CDR3 reads TGTGCCAGCAGCTCAGCGAGGGCAAGCAATGAGCAGTTCTTC. The encoded protein is CASSSARASNEQFF.

The J gene is TRBJ2-1, the V gene TRBV20-1; 9 bases align to TRBD1. The V gene end was trimmed by 3 bases and the J gene end by 4 bases; junction bases not matched to a gene: 19. Germline-derived CDR1 and CDR2 are DFQATT and SNEGSKA (reference sequence). The CDR3 runs 19 residues. CDR3 sequence (DNA): TGCAGTGCTAGTGGGGGGGGGACAGGGCTACCCCAGAAGTACAATGAGCAGTTCTTC. Translation: CSASGGGTGLPQKYNEQFF.

The rearrangement links TRBV27 to TRBJ1-5; 8 positions agree with TRBD1. The length of the CDR3 is 15 residues. Unmatched junction bases numbered 5, after V lost 3 bases and J lost 4 bases. From germline, CDR1 is MNHEY and CDR2 SMNVEV (reference sequence). Here the CDR3 reads CASSFGRGLNQPQHF. The CDR3 DNA reads as TGTGCCAGCAGTTTTGGCAGGGGGCTAAATCAGCCCCAGCATTTT.

This chain uses TRBV5-6 with TRBJ1-1; D uncertain. The V gene's germline CDR1 is SGHDT and CDR2 YYEEEE. The CDR3 extends over 14 amino acids. The V and J ends lost 4 bases and 1 base respectively, with 11 bases between them. This CDR3 is CASSRVVSNTEAFF. CDR3 sequence (DNA): TGTGCCAGCAGCCGTGTGGTGTCGAACACTGAAGCTTTCTTT.

The CDR3 region has the DNA TGCAGCGTTGGCGACCCAAATCAGCCCCAGCATTTT. It yields the protein CSVGDPNQPQHF. The chain recombines TRBV29-1 with TRBJ1-5, with D unresolved. The CDR3 consists of 12 residues. V was pared by 4 bases and J by 4 bases, with 8 bases between. Per germline, CDR1 SQVTM and CDR2 ANQGSEA.

The genes are TRBV10-3 and TRBJ2-5, with 9 bases aligning to TRBD1. CDR1 is ENHRY and CDR2 is SYGVKD in the germline V gene. Germline trimming cut 2 bases from V and 4 bases from J; bases unmatched to any gene: 5. The CDR3 has 15 amino acids. CDR3 DNA sequence: TGTGCCATCAGTGAGAATACAGGGGGCGGAGAGACCCAGTACTTC. This encodes CAISENTGGGETQYF.